This paragraph reports one T cell receptor (beta chain). As yet, its antigen is unknown. The junction departs from the called germline gene at one end, perhaps through a read error. Per the germline V gene, CDR1 is LNHNV and CDR2 is YYDKDF (reference sequence). CDR3 length: 15 residues. This specimen comes from a study of blood T cells in healthy people across ages. On the study more broadly: Capture via template switching afforded approximately one barcoded beta molecule per two T cells.

Regarding the study as a whole: The unknown donor CMV status may have confounded expanded clonotype changes. Getting older went along with TCR beta diversity per million T cells dropping roughly linearly.

Next came a second PCR, run for roughly 6 to 11 cycles, which used a sample-barcoded 5' primer along with a J-beta primer mix. Each cDNA molecule received a tag from a template-switch adaptor that had 12 random nucleotides. TCRdb reprocessed the 5' RACE reads via MiXCR and lists one record per CDR3 protein. Of 1.6 million or so distinct CDR3 sequences listed, about 31% are singletons. This TCR was recovered from a woman aged 25 to 39 in good health. This sequence joins TRBV15 and TRBJ2-3; perhaps TRBD1 as D (5 bases). Source material: blood. Here the CDR3 DNA reads TGTGTCACCAGCAGAGATTGGGGCACTTCGGATACGCAGTATTTT. Its translation: CVTSRDWGTSDTQYF. The full variable domain, completed using reference TRBV15 and TRBJ2-3, is DAMVIQNPRYQVTQFGKPVTLSCSQTLNHNVMYWYQQKSSQAPKLLFHYYDKDFNNEADTPDNFQSRRPNTSFCFLDIRSPGLGDTAMYLCVTSRDWGTSDTQYFGPGTRLTVL.